A single T cell receptor (beta chain) is shown here with its context. Its cognate antigen is unknown. The sample is drawn from a study of cytomegalovirus exposure and HLA in healthy donors. Primers for the PCR totalled 60 Vbeta and 13 Jbeta. Profiled with immunoSEQ multiplex PCR; TCRdb holds only in-frame clones, not every one. This sample's table has approximately 140,000 clones. Sampled while nominally healthy, donors likely had unrecorded immune exposures. Study observations and caveats: Researchers had no immune exposure information except CMV serostatus available. The CMV antigen specificity of three CMV-associated chains was confirmed through in vitro analysis.

V shed 1 base and J shed 3 bases, with 6 bases lying between them. The length of the CDR3 is 13 residues. CDR1 is MRHNA, CDR2 SNTAGT, per germline. Sequences were obtained from PBMCs. The receptor's source is a middle-aged woman in good health and CMV-seronegative. V is TRBV6-4 and J is TRBJ2-5; possible D gene TRBD1, 5 bases. CDR3: CASSDFREETQYF. The CDR3 nucleotides read TGTGCCAGCAGTGACTTCAGGGAAGAGACCCAGTACTTC.